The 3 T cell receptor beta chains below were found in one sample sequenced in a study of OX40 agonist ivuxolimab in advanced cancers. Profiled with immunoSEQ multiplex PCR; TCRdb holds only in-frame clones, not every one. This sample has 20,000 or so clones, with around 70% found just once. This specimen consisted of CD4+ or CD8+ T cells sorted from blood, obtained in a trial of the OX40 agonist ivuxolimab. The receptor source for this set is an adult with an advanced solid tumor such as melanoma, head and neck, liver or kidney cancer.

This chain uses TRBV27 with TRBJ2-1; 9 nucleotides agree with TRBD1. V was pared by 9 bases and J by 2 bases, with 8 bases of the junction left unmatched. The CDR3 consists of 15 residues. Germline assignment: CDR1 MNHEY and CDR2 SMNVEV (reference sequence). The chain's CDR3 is CASSWGTGPYNEQFF. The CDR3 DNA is TGTGCCAGTAGCTGGGGGACAGGGCCCTACAATGAGCAGTTCTTC.

CDR3 DNA sequence: TGCGCCAGCAGCCAAGTCCCGGGACTAGCTGGGGGGGCAGATACGCAGTATTTT. Protein: CASSQVPGLAGGADTQYF. V gene TRBV4-3 combines with J gene TRBJ2-3; TRBD2 matches at 9 bases. The CDR3 sequence is 18 residues long. CDR1 is LGHNA and CDR2 is YSLEER in the germline V gene. V lost 1 base to trimming and J lost 4 bases; unmatched junction nucleotides: 12.

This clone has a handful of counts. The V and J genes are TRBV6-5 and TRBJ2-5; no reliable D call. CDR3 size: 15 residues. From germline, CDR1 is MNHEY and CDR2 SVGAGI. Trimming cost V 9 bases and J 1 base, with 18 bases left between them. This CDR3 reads CASHSFARTQETQYF. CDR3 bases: TGTGCCAGTCATTCTTTTGCCAGGACCCAAGAGACCCAGTACTTC.